This entry lists 20 T cell receptor beta chains sequenced from one sample in a study of cytomegalovirus exposure and HLA in healthy donors. Primers: 60 Vbeta forward and 13 Jbeta reverse. Assay used: immunoSEQ multiplex PCR; TCRdb lists only in-frame clones, some missing. This table holds under 200,000 clones, 70% to 85% found once. Sequencing used PBMCs. The receptor source for this set is a woman in her twenties or thirties in good health and CMV-seropositive.

This rearrangement joins TRBV6-5 to TRBJ2-1, with TRBD2 matching 10 bases. The CDR3 is 15 residues long. Germline V gives CDR1 MNHEY, CDR2 SVGAGI. V trimming: 2 bases; J trimming: 5 bases; junction bases outside the gene matches: 3. CDR3 sequence (DNA): TGTGCCAGCAGTTACGAAGCGGGGGGGAACAATGAGCAGTTCTTC. Its protein is CASSYEAGGNNEQFF.

This chain joins TRBV10-3 and TRBJ2-2; tentatively, D is TRBD1 (5 bases). The CDR3 spans 15 residues. V was shortened by 4 bases and J by 6 bases, with 15 bases between the two germline ends. Looked up from germline, CDR1 is ENHRY and CDR2 is SYGVKD. DNA for the CDR3: TGTGCCATCAGTGCCCCTGGGGCCAAGGCCGGGGAGCTGTTTTTT. Translation: CAISAPGAKAGELFF.

The V call is TRBV30, the J call TRBJ2-2; no definite D call. The germline V and J ends were trimmed by 0 bases and 1 base, with 12 bases remaining between them. This CDR3 contains 16 residues. The germline CDR1 and CDR2 sequences are GTSNPN and SVGIG (reference sequence). The CDR3, as DNA: TGTGCCTGGAGTGTACGAAGAAGGAGGAACACCGGGGAGCTGTTTTTT. Its translation: CAWSVRRRRNTGELFF.

The V and J genes are TRBV2 and TRBJ2-5, with D tentatively TRBD2 (6 bases). V lost 4 bases, J lost 5 bases, and 11 bases lay in between. Germline CDR1 is SNHLY and CDR2 is FYNNEI. The CDR3 extends over 13 amino acids. The DNA for the CDR3 is TGTGCCAGCAGTGTGGCGGAGGGCGAGACCCAGTACTTC. This encodes CASSVAEGETQYF.

This sequence joins TRBV4-3 and TRBJ2-1, with 7 nucleotides matching TRBD1. Trimming removed 3 bases from V and 10 bases from J; junction bases left unmatched: 3. The CDR3 spans 12 residues. Germline CDR1 reads LGHNA; CDR2 reads YSLEER. The CDR3 reads CASSHRGGEQFF. CDR3 sequence (DNA): TGCGCCAGCAGCCACCGAGGGGGCGAGCAGTTCTTC.

The CDR3, as DNA: TGTGCCAGCAGCACACCGGGACACCTGTTACCCTCTGGGGCCAACGTCCTGACTTTC. Translated: CASSTPGHLLPSGANVLTF. The J gene is TRBJ2-6, the V gene TRBV7-2, with D perhaps TRBD1 (6 bases). Germline CDR1 reads SGHTA; CDR2 reads FQGNSA. V lost 5 bases and J lost 0, with 20 bases in between. CDR3 length: 19 residues.

The chain carries TRBV6-5 and TRBJ1-5; D is ambiguous. CDR3 length equals 13 residues. Trimming pared 8 bases from V and 7 bases from J, leaving 15 bases between. Germline V lookup: CDR1 MNHEY, CDR2 SVGAGI. This CDR3 reads CASSSQTNQPQHF. The DNA of the CDR3 is TGTGCCAGCTCAAGCCAAACGAACCAGCCCCAGCATTTT.

In nucleotides, the CDR3 is TGTGCCAGCAGCTTATTTGGGCAGAAAGAGACCCAGTACTTC. Its protein is CASSLFGQKETQYF. The chain links TRBV7-2 to TRBJ2-5, with no clear D. V dropped 2 bases and J dropped 3 bases, with 10 bases sitting between them. This CDR3 is built from 14 residues. The germline V gene has CDR1 SGHTA and CDR2 FQGNSA.

The chain has TRBV4-3 and TRBJ2-3, with D perhaps TRBD2 (6 bases). The CDR3 has 16 amino acids. With 2 bases removed from V and 0 bases from J, the gap between germline ends came to 12 bases. The V gene's germline CDR1 is LGHNA and CDR2 YSLEER. CDR3 in DNA: TGCGCCAGCAGCCAAACGGGGAGCGGGAGCACAGATACGCAGTATTTT. Protein sequence: CASSQTGSGSTDTQYF.

This clone occurred once. V gene TRBV4-2 combines with J gene TRBJ1-1; D is perhaps TRBD1 (5 bases). The CDR3 loop spans 15 amino acids. Germline V CDR1 and CDR2: LGHNA, YNFKEQ. V gave up 2 bases and J gave up 1 base, with 11 bases separating them. The CDR3 region is CASSQMRRGNTEAFF. CDR3 DNA: TGTGCCAGCAGCCAAATGAGAAGGGGGAACACTGAAGCTTTCTTT.

The chain recombines TRBV10-3 with TRBJ2-1; 9 bases map to TRBD2. The CDR3 covers 16 residues. The trim removed 4 bases at V and 3 bases at J, leaving 7 bases unmatched. The germline gives CDR1 ENHRY, CDR2 SYGVKD. DNA of the CDR3: TGTGCCATCAGTGGAAAGACTAGCGGAAACTACAATGAGCAGTTCTTC. This gives the protein CAISGKTSGNYNEQFF.

The DNA of the CDR3 is TGCGCCAGCAGCTCTCCGGCAGGAATTTCCTACGAGCAGTACTTC. Amino acid sequence: CASSSPAGISYEQYF. The chain carries TRBV5-1 and TRBJ2-7; no firm D call. The germline V gene encodes CDR1 SGHRS and CDR2 YFSETQ. Between the trimmed V and J ends, which lost 3 bases and 1 base, there was a span of 14 bases. There are 15 residues in the CDR3.

This clone was counted between two and nine times. The genes are TRBV4-2 and TRBJ1-2; 7 bases align to TRBD1. Germline loops: CDR1 LGHNA, CDR2 YNFKEQ. V lost 3 bases and J lost 4; bases outside the gene matches: 8. This CDR3 region has 15 residues. CDR3 DNA: TGTGCCAGCAGCCAGCCGGGACAGCAATTCTATGGCTACACCTTC. Translating it yields CASSQPGQQFYGYTF.

V gene TRBV29-1 combines with J gene TRBJ1-1; D uncertain. The CDR3 has 13 residues. From germline, CDR1 is SQVTM and CDR2 ANQGSEA. Trimming pared 5 bases from V and 6 bases from J, leaving 16 bases between. The CDR3 loop is CSVSWQLGSEAFF. The CDR3 coding sequence is TGCAGCGTTTCCTGGCAGCTCGGGTCTGAAGCTTTCTTT.

This rearrangement joins TRBV15 to TRBJ1-5; TRBD1 matches at 8 bases. The trim removed 0 bases at V and 4 bases at J, leaving 20 bases unmatched. The CDR3 covers 21 residues. Germline values: CDR1 LNHNV, CDR2 YYDKDF (reference sequence). CDR3 bases: TGTGCCACCAGCAGAGATGTAGTGATTCATTTCGGGACAGGCGATAATCAGCCCCAGCATTTT. It specifies CATSRDVVIHFGTGDNQPQHF.

The rearrangement uses TRBV16 and TRBJ1-2, with 8 bases identical to TRBD1. The CDR3 has 14 amino acids. Trimming at V came to 4 bases and at J to 7 bases, leaving 8 bases not matched to a gene. Germline V gene lookup returns CDR1 KGHSY and CDR2 FQNENV. DNA of the CDR3: TGTGCCAGCAGCCGCACGACAGGGGTCGCTGGCTACACCTTC. Its protein is CASSRTTGVAGYTF.

This clone was seen a handful of times. The chain recombines TRBV25-1 with TRBJ1-5; D is possibly TRBD1 (6 bases). Looked up from germline, CDR1 is MGHDK and CDR2 is SYGVNS. The CDR3 is 15 residues long. Trimming left V 4 bases short and J 0 bases short, with 10 bases between. DNA for the CDR3: TGTGCCAGCAGTGCCGGGACACTTAGCAATCAGCCCCAGCATTTT. Translated: CASSAGTLSNQPQHF. Together with reference TRBV25-1 and TRBJ1-5, the CDR3 gives the full variable domain: EADIYQTPRYLVIGTGKKITLECSQTMGHDKMYWYQQDPGMELHLIHYSYGVNSTEKGDLSSESTVSRIRTEHFPLTLESARPSHTSQYLCASSAGTLSNQPQHFGDGTRLSIL.

This chain uses TRBV18 with TRBJ2-7; 10 bases map to TRBD1. Germline loops: CDR1 KGHSH, CDR2 LQKENI. CDR3 length: 13 residues. With 5 bases clipped from V and 5 bases from J, the junction kept 3 bases outside the gene matches. Here the CDR3 DNA reads TGTGCCAGCTCAACGGGACAGGGGAACGAGCAGTACTTC. This sequence encodes CASSTGQGNEQYF. Based on the CDR3 plus reference TRBV18 and TRBJ2-7, the full variable domain is NAGVMQNPRHLVRRRGQEARLRCSPMKGHSHVYWYRQLPEEGLKFMVYLQKENIIDESGMPKERFSAEFPKEGPSILRIQQVVRGDSAAYFCASSTGQGNEQYFGPGTRLTVT.

This chain connects TRBV2 to TRBJ2-1, with D possibly matching TRBD2 (7 bases). V lost 5 bases and J 5 bases, leaving 10 bases between the germline ends. The germline V gene has CDR1 SNHLY and CDR2 FYNNEI. CDR3 length: 13 residues. CDR3 DNA sequence: TGTGCCAGCAGTAAAGGGGGGGACAATGAGCAGTTCTTC. Residues: CASSKGGDNEQFF.

This clone has just one count. The chain has TRBV19 and TRBJ2-7; 11 bases match TRBD2. This CDR3 spans 16 amino acids. Germline lookup yields CDR1 LNHDA and CDR2 SQIVND (reference sequence). V shed 3 bases and J 2 bases; nucleotides not matched to a gene: 6. The chain's CDR3 is CASSMDGTSGTYEQYF. The CDR3 nucleotides are TGTGCCAGTAGTATGGACGGGACTAGCGGAACCTACGAGCAGTACTTC.